This T cell receptor (beta chain) came from a study of T cell responses to AZD1222 COVID-19 vaccine. Study-level points and caveats: Repertoire sampling occurred only after the peak T cell response.

Comment on this clone: The target antigen is unknown.

The repertoire was sequenced with immunoSEQ multiplex PCR; TCRdb's copy has only in-frame clones and lacks some. This sample has 140,000 to 150,000 clones, with roughly nine tenths found just once. Germline V gene data show CDR1 as MDHEN and CDR2 as SYDVKM. This CDR3 has 13 amino acids. With 7 bases removed from V and 5 bases from J, the gap between germline ends came to 9 bases. This clonotype originated in an adult who received the MenACWY meningococcal vaccine as a control. The sequencing here drew on peripheral blood, taken 28 days after the second dose of the MenACWY control vaccine. The chain joins TRBV28 to TRBJ1-6; D may be TRBD1 (5 bases). The CDR3 DNA is TGTGCCAGCACCCTGGACAATAATTCACCCCTCCACTTT. The encoded protein is CASTLDNNSPLHF.